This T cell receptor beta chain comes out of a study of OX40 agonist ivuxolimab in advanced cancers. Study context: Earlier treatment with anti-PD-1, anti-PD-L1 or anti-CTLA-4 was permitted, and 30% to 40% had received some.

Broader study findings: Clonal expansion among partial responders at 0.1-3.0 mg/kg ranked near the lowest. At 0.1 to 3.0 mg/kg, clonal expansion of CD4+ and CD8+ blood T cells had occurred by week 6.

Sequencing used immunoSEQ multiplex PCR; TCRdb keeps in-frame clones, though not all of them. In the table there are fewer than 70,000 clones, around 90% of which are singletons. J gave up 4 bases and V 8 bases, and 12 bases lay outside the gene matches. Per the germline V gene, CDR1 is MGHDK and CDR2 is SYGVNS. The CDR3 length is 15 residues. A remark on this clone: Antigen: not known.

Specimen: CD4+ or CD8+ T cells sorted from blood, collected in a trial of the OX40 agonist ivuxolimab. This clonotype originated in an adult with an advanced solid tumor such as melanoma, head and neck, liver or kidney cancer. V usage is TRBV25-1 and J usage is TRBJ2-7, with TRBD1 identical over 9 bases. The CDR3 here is CASSLSGQGTYEQYF. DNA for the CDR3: TGTGCCAGCTCATTATCGGGACAGGGTACTTACGAGCAGTACTTC.